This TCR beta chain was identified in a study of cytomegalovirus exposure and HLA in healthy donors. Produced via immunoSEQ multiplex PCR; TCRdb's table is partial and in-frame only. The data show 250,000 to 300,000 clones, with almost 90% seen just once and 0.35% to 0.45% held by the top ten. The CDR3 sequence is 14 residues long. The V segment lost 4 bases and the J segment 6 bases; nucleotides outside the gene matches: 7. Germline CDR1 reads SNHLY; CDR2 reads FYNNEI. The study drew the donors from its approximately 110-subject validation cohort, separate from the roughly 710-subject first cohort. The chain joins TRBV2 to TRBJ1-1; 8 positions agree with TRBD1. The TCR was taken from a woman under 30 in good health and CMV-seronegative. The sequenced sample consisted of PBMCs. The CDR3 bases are TGTGCCAGCAGTGTGGACAGGGTTTACCCTGAAGCTTTCTTT. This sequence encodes CASSVDRVYPEAFF.